A selection of T cell receptor beta chains follows, all from one sample in a study of blood T cell repertoires in COVID-19. Profiled with immunoSEQ multiplex PCR; TCRdb holds only in-frame clones, not every one. The sample yields about 87,000 clones, around 91% seen once. The sequenced sample consisted of peripheral blood. The receptors originated from a man aged 18 to 35 with COVID-19, enrolled during active disease. CDR3s include the opening cysteine and the closing phenylalanine or tryptophan. A D gene is named only where the DNA matches it firmly. Not all rows give a size; the values are once, few, many and, for expanded clones, a class.

>TRBJ2-7|NA|14|NA|TRBV6-2/TRBV6-3
TGTGCCAGCAGGCCTGCTAGCGACTCCTACGAGCAGTACTTC
CASRPASDSYEQYF
>TRBJ1-3|NA|18|NA|TRBV7-9
TGTGCCAGCAGCTTAGGAGACCTTCAGGGGCCTGGAGGAAACACCATATATTTT
CASSLGDLQGPGGNTIYF
>TRBJ1-4|TRBD1|15|NA|TRBV15
TGTGCCACCAGCAGAGTCCGGACAGGGTCCGAAAAACTGCTTTTT
CATSRVRTGSEKLLF
>TRBJ1-1|NA|14|NA|TRBV9
TGTGCCAGCAGCGTAGGTGGGGGCAGCACTGAAGCTTTCTTT
CASSVGGGSTEAFF
>TRBJ2-1|TRBD2|15|NA|TRBV28
TGTGCCAGCAGGTGGGAGGGCCGGGGTCACAATGAGCAGTTCTTC
CASRWEGRGHNEQFF
>TRBJ2-2|NA|13|NA|TRBV12-3/TRBV12-4
TGTGCCAGCAGGACAGGGAACACCGGGGAGCTGTTTTTT
CASRTGNTGELFF
>TRBJ2-7|NA|13|NA|TRBV10-3
TGTGCCATCAGTGAGTCGGAGGGGCCCGAGCAGTACTTC
CAISESEGPEQYF
>TRBJ1-2|TRBD1|17|NA|TRBV4-1
TGCGCCAGCAGCCAGAGAATAACCGGGACAGGGGACCATGGCTACACCTTC
CASSQRITGTGDHGYTF
>TRBJ2-1|TRBD2|13|NA|TRBV10-3
TGTGCCATCAGTGTCGGTGGGAGGGGTGAGCAGTTCTTC
CAISVGGRGEQFF
>TRBJ2-7|TRBD1|14|NA|TRBV5-1
TGCGCCAGCAGCTTCGGGACAGGGAACTACGAGCAGTACTTC
CASSFGTGNYEQYF
>TRBJ2-3|TRBD1|15|NA|TRBV2
TGTGCCAGCAGCTCGCGGGGACAGGGGTCAGATACGCAGTATTTT
CASSSRGQGSDTQYF
>TRBJ1-6|NA|15|NA|TRBV2
TGTGCCAGCAGTGAAGCACGAAACAGGAATTCACCCCTCCACTTT
CASSEARNRNSPLHF
>TRBJ2-7|TRBD2|15|NA|TRBV27
TGTGCCAGCAGTTTGACGGGAGGGCCCTACTACGAGCAGTACTTC
CASSLTGGPYYEQYF
>TRBJ1-1|NA|14|NA|TRBV5-1
TGCGCCAGCAGCCCAGACACCCAGAACACTGAAGCTTTCTTT
CASSPDTQNTEAFF
>TRBJ1-4|NA|13|once|TRBV11-2
TGTGCCAGCAGCTTCCAGCCCGGGGAGAAACTGCTTTTT
CASSFQPGEKLLF
>TRBJ1-2|NA|13|NA|TRBV29-1
TGCAGCGTTGATCTCGGGAGTAAGGAGGGCTACACCTTC
CSVDLGSKEGYTF
>TRBJ2-2|TRBD2|17|NA|TRBV11-2
TGTGCCAGCAGCTTAGTCGGTCAGCGGGAAGTTGCCGGGGAGCTGTTTTTT
CASSLVGQREVAGELFF
>TRBJ1-2|NA|13|NA|TRBV7-2
TGTGCCAGCAGCCCCCGGACCGGGGGTCCCTACACCTTC
CASSPRTGGPYTF
>TRBJ1-2|TRBD1|15|NA|TRBV28
TGTGCCAGCATCCAGAACAGGGGGAACTACTATGGCTACACCTTC
CASIQNRGNYYGYTF
>TRBJ1-2|NA|14|NA|TRBV15
TGTGCCACTAGGCCCAGGGGTGACAACTATGGCTACACCTTC
CATRPRGDNYGYTF
>TRBJ2-4|NA|15|NA|TRBV3-1/TRBV3-2
TGTGCCAGCAGCCAGCAGGGTTTGGCCAAAAACATTCAGTACTTC
CASSQQGLAKNIQYF
>TRBJ2-7|NA|12|NA|TRBV9
TGTGCCAGCAGCACTACAGCGGACGAGCAGTACTTC
CASSTTADEQYF
>TRBJ1-2|NA|12|NA|TRBV10-2
TGCGCCAGCAGTGGAACAGTTGAAGGCTACACCTTC
CASSGTVEGYTF
>TRBJ2-7|TRBD1|15|NA|TRBV19
TGTGCCAGTAGTACACTGGGACAGAGTGGGTACGAGCAGTACTTC
CASSTLGQSGYEQYF
>TRBJ1-3|NA|14|NA|TRBV19
TGTGCCAGTAAAGGACAGACCTCTGGAAACACCATATATTTT
CASKGQTSGNTIYF
>TRBJ2-7|NA|14|NA|TRBV7-9
TGTGCCAGCAGCTATCACATGGAGCCGTACGAGCAGTACTTC
CASSYHMEPYEQYF
>TRBJ1-6|TRBD1|19|NA|TRBV23-1
TGCGCCAGCACCCTAAGGGGACAGGGAGGAAGCTCCTATAATTCACCCCTCCACTTT
CASTLRGQGGSSYNSPLHF
>TRBJ1-1|NA|15|NA|TRBV7-2
TGTGCCAGCAGCCGGTCGGGGGGTATGAACACTGAAGCTTTCTTT
CASSRSGGMNTEAFF
>TRBJ2-3|NA|13|NA|TRBV2
TGTGCCAGCAGTGACTTTTACACAGATACGCAGTATTTT
CASSDFYTDTQYF
>TRBJ1-1|TRBD1|13|few|TRBV7-3
TGTGCCTCCAGGGGGCAGGGGGCCACTGAAGCTTTCTTT
CASRGQGATEAFF
>TRBJ2-5|TRBD1|12|NA|TRBV29-1
TGCAGCTCCGGACAGGCAAAAGAGACCCAGTACTTC
CSSGQAKETQYF
>TRBJ2-1|TRBD2|15|NA|TRBV6-5
TGTGCCAGCAGTTACTCAGAGGGACTAGCGGGAGAGCAGTTCTTC
CASSYSEGLAGEQFF
>TRBJ2-7|TRBD2|18|NA|TRBV19
TGTGCCAGAAACCGGACTAGCGGGATTTCCCCCGTTTTGGACGAGCAGTACTTC
CARNRTSGISPVLDEQYF
>TRBJ1-4|NA|13|NA|TRBV10-3
TGTGCCAGCAGGACAGCCAGTAATGAAAAACTGTTTTTT
CASRTASNEKLFF
>TRBJ2-2|TRBD2|15|NA|TRBV7-9
TGTGCCAGCAGCTCGACTAGCGGGGCGGCGGGGGAGCTGTTTTTT
CASSSTSGAAGELFF
>TRBJ2-7|TRBD1|16|NA|TRBV9
TGTGCCAGCAGCGTAGCTCGGGACAGGGGCATAGGGGAGCAGTACTTC
CASSVARDRGIGEQYF
>TRBJ2-7|TRBD1|14|once|TRBV7-9
TGTGCCAGCAGCTTACAGACAGGGCCCTACGAGCAGTACTTC
CASSLQTGPYEQYF
>TRBJ2-7|TRBD2|16|NA|TRBV6-5
TGTGCCAGCAGTTACTCTCGCGGGAGGAGCTCCTACGAGCAGTACTTC
CASSYSRGRSSYEQYF
>TRBJ2-2|NA|15|NA|TRBV28
TGTGCCAGCAGTTTTGATGGGAGGAACACCGGGGAGCTGTTTTTT
CASSFDGRNTGELFF
>TRBJ2-7|NA|12|NA|TRBV7-2
TGTGCCAGCAGCTCCTTCCCCTACGAGCAGTACTTC
CASSSFPYEQYF
>TRBJ2-5|NA|11|NA|TRBV2
TGTGCCAGTCGGTTCGAGGAGACCCAGTACTTC
CASRFEETQYF
>TRBJ2-7|NA|12|NA|TRBV7-9
TGTGCCAGCAGCTTATCAGGGTCCGAGCAGTACTTC
CASSLSGSEQYF
>TRBJ2-7|NA|11|once|TRBV10-2
TGCGCCACCAGACAGGCCTACGAGCAGTACTTC
CATRQAYEQYF
>TRBJ2-7|NA|13|NA|TRBV28
TGTGCCAGCAGTTTCGGTAGCTCCTACGAGCAGTACTTC
CASSFGSSYEQYF
>TRBJ2-1|TRBD2|19|NA|TRBV24-1
TGTGCCACCAGTGGTCCGGGACTAGCGGGGCTGGGCACCTACAATGAGCAGTTCTTC
CATSGPGLAGLGTYNEQFF